These 12 T cell receptor beta chains originate from one sample sequenced in a study of T-cell memory formation after mild COVID-19 (dated by TCRdb to the early 2020s). The library was produced with 5' RACE. Reads for this sample came from an Illumina NovaSeq 6000. The public sequencing data were trimmed at Q25 with fastp and processed into clonotypes with MiXCR by TCRdb, which kept only in-frame beta chains. Under each unique CDR3 protein, matching rows form one entry showing the most common genes and DNA. The sample contains about 100,000 distinct CDR3 sequences, around 10% of them found a single time. The leading ten clones occupy about 40% of the sample. Sequenced input: PBMCs or a T cell subset sorted from them (not recorded which). The receptors originated from a man aged 18 to 30 who had mild COVID-19 (a few samples of this study predate the infection). The sample titles of this study are shuffled in the database, so cell type and time point are left out; the donor was told from shared clones.

This clonotype has at least ten counts. The V gene is TRBV6-5, the J gene TRBJ2-3; tentatively, D is TRBD2 (6 bases). The ends were cut back, 0 bases at V and 4 bases at J, with 11 bases in the middle. Germline CDR1 reads MNHEY; CDR2 reads SVGAGI. The CDR3 covers 15 residues. For the CDR3, the DNA is TGTGCCAGCAGTTACTCGGGACTGCATCCAGATACGCAGTATTTT. Its translation is CASSYSGLHPDTQYF.

The chain has TRBV4-1 and TRBJ1-2; the D gene is possibly TRBD1 (5 bases). Trimming cost V 1 base and J 0 bases, with 18 bases left between them. This CDR3 has 18 residues. CDR1 and CDR2 from the germline V gene are MGHRA and YSYEKL. CDR3 region: CASSQGDPGRISNYGYTF. The CDR3 DNA follows: TGCGCCAGCAGCCAAGGGGACCCAGGTCGGATCTCTAACTATGGCTACACCTTC.

This clonotype was seen many times. The V call is TRBV29-1, the J call TRBJ2-7; tentative D call: TRBD2 (6 bases). The CDR3 runs to 14 residues. The V and J ends lost 2 bases and 6 bases respectively, with 17 bases between them. CDR1 is SQVTM, CDR2 ANQGSEA, per germline. The DNA for the CDR3 is TGCAGCGTTGAACGGGGGAGAGGCAGTCCCGAGCAGTACTTC. It codes for CSVERGRGSPEQYF.

This clonotype was detected only a few times. V usage is TRBV7-9 and J usage is TRBJ1-2, with D unresolved. The CDR3 spans 13 residues. V was pared by 5 bases and J by 7 bases, with 14 bases between. Per the germline V gene, CDR1 is SEHNR and CDR2 is FQNEAQ (reference sequence). The CDR3 protein is CASSRHPTGGYTF. CDR3 sequence (DNA): TGTGCCAGCAGCCGTCACCCGACGGGTGGCTACACCTTC.

This clonotype showed up just a few times. The CDR3 sequence is CASSLSGQYTDTQYF. CDR3 DNA sequence: TGTGCCAGCAGCTTGTCGGGACAGTACACAGATACGCAGTATTTT. The rearrangement uses TRBV7-3 and TRBJ2-3; 7 bases are shared with TRBD1. The CDR3 is made up of 15 amino acids. Trimming at V came to 3 bases and at J to 2 bases, leaving 5 bases not matched to a gene. CDR1 is SGHTA, CDR2 FQGTGA, per germline.

The V call is TRBV4-1, the J call TRBJ1-1; TRBD1 matches at 8 bases. Germline V CDR1 and CDR2: MGHRA, YSYEKL. The V segment lost 8 bases and the J segment 1 base; nucleotides outside the gene matches: 0. The CDR3 is 12 amino acids. The CDR3 DNA reads TGCGCCAGCGGACAGGGGAACACTGAAGCTTTCTTT. This gives the protein CASGQGNTEAFF.

This chain links TRBV4-1 with TRBJ2-3; 8 positions match TRBD2. This CDR3 contains 15 residues. Germline V gene data show CDR1 as MGHRA and CDR2 as YSYEKL. After removal of 4 bases from V and 3 bases from J, the junction contained 6 bases not matched to a gene. The CDR3 here is CASSLPGLVTDTQYF. Here the CDR3 DNA reads TGCGCCAGCAGCCTTCCGGGACTAGTTACAGATACGCAGTATTTT.

V and J are TRBV6-5 and TRBJ1-1, with a weak D call TRBD1 (6 bases). The V gene's germline CDR1 is MNHEY and CDR2 SVGAGI. This CDR3 spans 15 amino acids. The germline V and J ends were trimmed by 0 bases and 5 bases, with 13 bases remaining between them. CDR3 loop: CASSYSRGQGTEAFF. The DNA of the CDR3 is TGTGCCAGCAGTTACTCGAGGGGTCAGGGGACTGAAGCTTTCTTT.

This clonotype was detected a few times. V and J are TRBV6-2 or TRBV6-3 and TRBJ1-1; D not resolved. Germline assignment: CDR1 MNHEY and CDR2 SVGEGT. The CDR3 spans 16 residues. The V end lost 2 bases, the J end lost 3 bases, and 16 bases lay between the germline ends. CDR3 coding DNA: TGTGCCAGCAGTTACGGCGGCGGTTCCTATCACACTGAAGCTTTCTTT. Translation gives CASSYGGGSYHTEAFF.

The chain recombines TRBV7-9 with TRBJ1-4; tentatively, D is TRBD1 (5 bases). Trimming took 5 bases from V and 8 from J, leaving 18 bases between them. Per germline, CDR1 SEHNR and CDR2 FQNEAQ (reference sequence). CDR3 length: 15 amino acids. This CDR3 reads CASSHVRGSGEKLFF. CDR3 nucleotides: TGTGCCAGCAGCCATGTACGGGGGTCGGGCGAAAAACTGTTTTTT.

The gene calls are TRBV7-2 and TRBJ2-5, with D perhaps matching TRBD2 (6 bases). Germline V gene sequence: CDR1 SGHTA, CDR2 FQGNSA. Deletions cut 7 bases from V and 6 bases from J, with 21 bases between. The CDR3 is 15 amino acids. The CDR3 here is CASTRGGEGLQTQYF. The CDR3 nucleotides read TGTGCCAGCACCAGAGGAGGGGAAGGGTTGCAGACCCAGTACTTC.

There are many counts of this clonotype. One end of the junction is discordant with germline, which a read error may explain. The V call is TRBV6-5, the J call TRBJ2-3; no firm D call. CDR1 MNHEY and CDR2 SVGAGI come from the germline V gene. CDR3 size: 14 residues. CDR3 loop: CASSYRPSTDKQYF. CDR3 DNA sequence: TGTGCCAGCAGTTACAGGCCCAGCACAGATAAGCAGTATTTT.